This TCR beta chain was found in a study of blood T cell repertoires in COVID-19. At the level of the study: COVID-19 samples, acute and convalescent, were from the United States, Italy and Spain. T cells, B-cell-depleted T cells, or PBMCs provided the cDNA or gDNA that served as material.

Per the original methods: Estimates of nucleated cell counts were drawn from the amplification of reference gene primers. Clones were sequenced by immunoSEQ multiplex PCR, and TCRdb holds only the in-frame ones, with some missing. V and J calls and clone size are as listed in that table; D and trimming were resolved from the DNA. The sample shows 250,000 to 300,000 clones, roughly 90% of them seen only once. Enrolment of Seattle patients took place during active infection, and they were followed longitudinally. This sequence was found in a woman in her thirties with COVID-19, enrolled during active disease. Sequences were obtained from peripheral blood.

The CDR3 spells CASRIWGGSDTQYF. The CDR3 DNA is TGCGCCAGCCGAATCTGGGGAGGGTCAGATACGCAGTATTTT. The chain joins TRBV5-1 to TRBJ2-3; 7 bases map to TRBD2. Unmatched junction bases numbered 9, after V lost 7 bases and J lost 4 bases. CDR3 length equals 14 residues. The germline CDR1 and CDR2 sequences are SGHRS and YFSETQ.